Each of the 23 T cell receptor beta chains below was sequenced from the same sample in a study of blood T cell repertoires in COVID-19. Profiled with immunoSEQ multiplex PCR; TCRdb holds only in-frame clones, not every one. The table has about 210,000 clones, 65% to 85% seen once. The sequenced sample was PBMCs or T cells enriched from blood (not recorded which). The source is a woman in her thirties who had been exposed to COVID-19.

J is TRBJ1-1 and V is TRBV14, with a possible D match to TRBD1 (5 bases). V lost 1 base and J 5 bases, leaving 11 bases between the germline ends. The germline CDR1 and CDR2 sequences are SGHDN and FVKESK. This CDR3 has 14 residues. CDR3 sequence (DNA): TGTGCCAGCAGCCAAGGTTATGGGGGGACTGAAGCTTTCTTT. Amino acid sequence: CASSQGYGGTEAFF.

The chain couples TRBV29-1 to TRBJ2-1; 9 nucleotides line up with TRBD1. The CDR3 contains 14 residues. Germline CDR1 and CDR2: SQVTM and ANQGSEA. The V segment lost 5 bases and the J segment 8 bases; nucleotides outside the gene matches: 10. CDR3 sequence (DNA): TGCAGCGTTTCCCGACAGGGGGGTATTGATGAGCAGTTCTTC. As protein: CSVSRQGGIDEQFF.

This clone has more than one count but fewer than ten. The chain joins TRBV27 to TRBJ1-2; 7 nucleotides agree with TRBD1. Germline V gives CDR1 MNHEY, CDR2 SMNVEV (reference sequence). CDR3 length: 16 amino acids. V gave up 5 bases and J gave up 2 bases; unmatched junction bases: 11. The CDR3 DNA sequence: TGTGCCAGCAGTGGCATTCGACAGGGCCGAAACTATGGCTACACCTTC. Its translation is CASSGIRQGRNYGYTF.

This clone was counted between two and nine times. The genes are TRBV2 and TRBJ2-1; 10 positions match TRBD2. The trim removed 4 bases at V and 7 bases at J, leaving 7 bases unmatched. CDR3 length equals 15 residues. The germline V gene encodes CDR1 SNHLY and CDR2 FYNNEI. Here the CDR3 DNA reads TGTGCCAGCAGTGTGTTAGCGGGGGGTATGAATGAGCAGTTCTTC. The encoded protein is CASSVLAGGMNEQFF.

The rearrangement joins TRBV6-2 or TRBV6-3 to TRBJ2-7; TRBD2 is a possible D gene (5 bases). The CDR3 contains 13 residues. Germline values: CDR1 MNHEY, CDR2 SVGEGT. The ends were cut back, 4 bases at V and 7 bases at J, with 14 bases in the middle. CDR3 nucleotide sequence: TGTGCCAGCAGTTCTAGTCATACGGGGGAGCAGTACTTC. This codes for CASSSSHTGEQYF.

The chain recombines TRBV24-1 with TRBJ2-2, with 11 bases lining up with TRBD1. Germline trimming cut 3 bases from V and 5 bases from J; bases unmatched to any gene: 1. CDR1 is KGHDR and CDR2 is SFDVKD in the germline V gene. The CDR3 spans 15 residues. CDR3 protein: CATSDGDRGTGELFF. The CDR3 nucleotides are TGTGCCACCAGTGATGGGGACAGGGGGACCGGGGAGCTGTTTTTT.

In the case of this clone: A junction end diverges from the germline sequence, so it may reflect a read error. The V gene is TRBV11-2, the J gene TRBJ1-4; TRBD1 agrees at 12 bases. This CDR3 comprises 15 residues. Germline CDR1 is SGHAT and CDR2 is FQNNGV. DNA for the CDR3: TGTGCCAGCAGCATAGAGGGGACAGGGGGCGAAAAACTGTTTTTT. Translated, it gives CASSIEGTGGEKLFF. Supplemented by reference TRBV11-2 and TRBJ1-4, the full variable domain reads EAGVAQSPRYKIIEKRQSVAFWCNPISGHATLYWYQQILGQGPKLLIQFQNNGVVDDSQLPKDRFSAERLKGVDSTLKIQPAKLEDSAVYLCASSIEGTGGEKLFFGSGTQLSVL.

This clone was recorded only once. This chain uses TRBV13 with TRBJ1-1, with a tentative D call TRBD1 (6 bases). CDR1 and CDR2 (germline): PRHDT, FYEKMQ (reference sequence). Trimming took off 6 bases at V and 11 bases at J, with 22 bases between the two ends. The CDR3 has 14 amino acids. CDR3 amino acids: CASRSYRDSVAAFF. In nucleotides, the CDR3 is TGTGCCAGCAGATCGTACAGGGATTCGGTAGCGGCTTTCTTT.

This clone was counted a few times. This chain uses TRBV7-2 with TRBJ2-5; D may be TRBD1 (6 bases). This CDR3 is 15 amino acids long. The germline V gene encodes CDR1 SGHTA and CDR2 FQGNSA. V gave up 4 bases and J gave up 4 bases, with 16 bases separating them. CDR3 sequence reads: CASSSYRVSPETQYF. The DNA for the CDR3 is TGTGCCAGCAGCTCTTACAGGGTTAGTCCAGAGACCCAGTACTTC.

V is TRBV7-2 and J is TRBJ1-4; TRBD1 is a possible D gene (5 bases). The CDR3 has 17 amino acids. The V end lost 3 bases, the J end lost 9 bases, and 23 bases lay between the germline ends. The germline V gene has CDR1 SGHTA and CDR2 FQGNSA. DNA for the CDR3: TGTGCCAGCAGCTTTTTCTTAAGAGGACAAACCCTGAAAAAACTGTTTTTT. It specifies CASSFFLRGQTLKKLFF. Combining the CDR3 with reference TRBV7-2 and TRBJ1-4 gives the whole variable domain GAGVSQSPSNKVTEKGKDVELRCDPISGHTALYWYRQSLGQGLEFLIYFQGNSAPDKSGLPSDRFSAERTGGSVSTLTIQRTQQEDSAVYLCASSFFLRGQTLKKLFFGSGTQLSVL.

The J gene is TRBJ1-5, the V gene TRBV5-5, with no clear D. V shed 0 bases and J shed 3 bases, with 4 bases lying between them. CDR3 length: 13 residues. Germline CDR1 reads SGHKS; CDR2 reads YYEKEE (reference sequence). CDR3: CASSLGLNQPQHF. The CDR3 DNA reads TGTGCCAGCAGCTTGGGGCTCAATCAGCCCCAGCATTTT. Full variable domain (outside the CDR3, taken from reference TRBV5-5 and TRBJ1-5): DAGVTQSPTHLIKTRGQQVTLRCSPISGHKSVSWYQQVLGQGPQFIFQYYEKEERGRGNFPDRFSARQFPNYSSELNVNALLLGDSALYLCASSLGLNQPQHFGDGTRLSIL.

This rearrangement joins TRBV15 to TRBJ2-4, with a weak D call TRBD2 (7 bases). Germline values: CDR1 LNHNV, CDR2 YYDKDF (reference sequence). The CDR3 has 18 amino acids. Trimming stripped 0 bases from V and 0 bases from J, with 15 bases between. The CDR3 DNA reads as TGTGCCACCAGCAGAGATCGGGAAGGGGGGGTAGCCAAAAACATTCAGTACTTC. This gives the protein CATSRDREGGVAKNIQYF.

CDR3: CASSQGAGGDTEAFF. CDR3 bases: TGTGCCAGCAGCCAAGGGGCAGGGGGCGACACTGAAGCTTTCTTT. This chain joins TRBV3-1 (or the pseudogene TRBV3-2) and TRBJ1-1, with 8 bases fitting TRBD1. This CDR3 is built from 15 residues. CDR1 LGHDT and CDR2 YNNKEL come from the germline V gene (reference sequence). Germline trimming cut 1 base from V and 3 bases from J; bases unmatched to any gene: 4.

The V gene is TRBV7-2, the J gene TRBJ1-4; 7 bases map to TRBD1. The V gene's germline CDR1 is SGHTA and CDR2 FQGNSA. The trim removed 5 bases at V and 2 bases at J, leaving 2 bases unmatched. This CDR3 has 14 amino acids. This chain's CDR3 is CASSPTGTNEKLFF. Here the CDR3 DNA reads TGTGCCAGCAGCCCGACAGGGACTAATGAAAAACTGTTTTTT. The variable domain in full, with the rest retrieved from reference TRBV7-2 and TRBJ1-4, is GAGVSQSPSNKVTEKGKDVELRCDPISGHTALYWYRQSLGQGLEFLIYFQGNSAPDKSGLPSDRFSAERTGGSVSTLTIQRTQQEDSAVYLCASSPTGTNEKLFFGSGTQLSVL.

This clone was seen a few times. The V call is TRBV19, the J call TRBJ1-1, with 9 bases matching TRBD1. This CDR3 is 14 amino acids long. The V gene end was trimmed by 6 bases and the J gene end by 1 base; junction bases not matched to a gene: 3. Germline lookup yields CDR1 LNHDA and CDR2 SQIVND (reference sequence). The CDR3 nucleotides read TGTGCCAGTAGGGGACAGGGTACGAACACTGAAGCTTTCTTT. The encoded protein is CASRGQGTNTEAFF.

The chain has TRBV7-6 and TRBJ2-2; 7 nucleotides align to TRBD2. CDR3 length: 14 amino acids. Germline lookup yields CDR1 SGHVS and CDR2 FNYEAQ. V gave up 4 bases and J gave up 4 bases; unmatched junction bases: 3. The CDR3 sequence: CASSSGGTTGELFF. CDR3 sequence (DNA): TGTGCCAGCAGCTCCGGGGGGACCACCGGGGAGCTGTTTTTT.

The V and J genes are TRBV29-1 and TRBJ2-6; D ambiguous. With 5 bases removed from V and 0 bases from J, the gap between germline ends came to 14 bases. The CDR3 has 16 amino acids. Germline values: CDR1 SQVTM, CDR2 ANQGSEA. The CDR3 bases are TGCAGCGTTACAGAGACGGATCGCTCTGGGGCCAACGTCCTGACTTTC. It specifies CSVTETDRSGANVLTF.

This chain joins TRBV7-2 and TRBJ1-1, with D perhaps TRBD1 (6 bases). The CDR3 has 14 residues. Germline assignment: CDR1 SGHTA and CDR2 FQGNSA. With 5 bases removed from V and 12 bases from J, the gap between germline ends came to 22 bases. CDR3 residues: CASSTRGTIALTFF. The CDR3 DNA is TGTGCCAGCAGCACTAGGGGGACCATCGCGTTAACTTTCTTT. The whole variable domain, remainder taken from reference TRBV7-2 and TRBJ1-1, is GAGVSQSPSNKVTEKGKDVELRCDPISGHTALYWYRQSLGQGLEFLIYFQGNSAPDKSGLPSDRFSAERTGGSVSTLTIQRTQQEDSAVYLCASSTRGTIALTFFGQGTRLTVV.

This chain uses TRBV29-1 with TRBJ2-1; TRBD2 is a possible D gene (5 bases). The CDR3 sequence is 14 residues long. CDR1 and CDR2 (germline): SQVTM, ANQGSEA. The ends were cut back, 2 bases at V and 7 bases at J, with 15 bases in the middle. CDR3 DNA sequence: TGCAGCGTTGAATCCCAGAAAGCGGCAAATGAGCAGTTCTTC. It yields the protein CSVESQKAANEQFF.

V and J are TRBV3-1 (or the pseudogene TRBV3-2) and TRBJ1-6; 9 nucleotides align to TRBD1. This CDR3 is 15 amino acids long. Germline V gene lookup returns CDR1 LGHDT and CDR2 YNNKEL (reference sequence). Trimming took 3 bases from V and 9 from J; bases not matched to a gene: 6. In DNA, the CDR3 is TGTGCCAGCAGCCAGCGACAGGGGGAAGGTTCACCCCTCCACTTT. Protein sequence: CASSQRQGEGSPLHF.

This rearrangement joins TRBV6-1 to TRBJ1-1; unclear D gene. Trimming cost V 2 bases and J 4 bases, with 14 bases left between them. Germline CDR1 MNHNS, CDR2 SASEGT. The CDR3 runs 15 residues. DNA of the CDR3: TGTGCCAGCAGTGAAATTTGGGTGGGAGGCACTGAAGCTTTCTTT. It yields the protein CASSEIWVGGTEAFF.

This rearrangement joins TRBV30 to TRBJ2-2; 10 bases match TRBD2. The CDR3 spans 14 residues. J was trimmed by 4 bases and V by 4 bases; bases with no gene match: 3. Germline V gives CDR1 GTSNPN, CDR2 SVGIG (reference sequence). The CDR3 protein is CAWNQRGGTGELFF. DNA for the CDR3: TGTGCCTGGAATCAGCGGGGGGGCACCGGGGAGCTGTTTTTT. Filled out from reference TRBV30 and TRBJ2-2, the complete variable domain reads SQTIHQWPATLVQPVGSPLSLECTVEGTSNPNLYWYRQAAGRGLQLLFYSVGIGQISSEVPQNLSASRPQDRQFILSSKKLLLSDSGFYLCAWNQRGGTGELFFGEGSRLTVL.

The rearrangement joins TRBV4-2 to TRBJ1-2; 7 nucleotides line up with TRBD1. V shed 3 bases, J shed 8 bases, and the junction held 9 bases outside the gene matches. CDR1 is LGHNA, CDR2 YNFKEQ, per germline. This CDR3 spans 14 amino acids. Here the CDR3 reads CASSHRQGAGGYTF. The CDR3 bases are TGTGCCAGCAGCCACCGACAGGGTGCCGGAGGCTACACCTTC.